The 30 T cell receptor beta chains given below trace back to one sample, sequenced in a study of T cell clones after liver transplantation. Clones were read by immunoSEQ multiplex PCR, and TCRdb kept only the in-frame ones, dropping some. The sample yields tens of thousands of clones, 71% seen once. Sequencing was performed on CD4+ T cells from blood, taken before liver transplant. These receptors all stem from a human donor who received a liver transplant.

This chain links TRBV30 with TRBJ2-7; the D gene is possibly TRBD2 (6 bases). Trimming left V 0 bases short and J 4 bases short, with 16 bases between. The CDR3 runs to 15 residues. CDR1 and CDR2 from the germline V gene are GTSNPN and SVGIG (reference sequence). For the CDR3, the DNA is TGTGCCTGGAGTGTATCCGGCGGGGTTTGGTACGAGCAGTACTTC. Amino acid sequence: CAWSVSGGVWYEQYF.

This clone was seen at least ten times. The V gene is TRBV30, the J gene TRBJ1-2; 7 bases are shared with TRBD1. This CDR3 comprises 13 residues. The V gene end was trimmed by 3 bases and the J gene end by 3 bases; junction bases not matched to a gene: 4. Germline loops: CDR1 GTSNPN, CDR2 SVGIG (reference sequence). The CDR3: CAWRTGRYYGYTF. In nucleotides, the CDR3 is TGTGCCTGGAGGACAGGGCGCTACTATGGCTACACCTTC.

The chain joins TRBV28 to TRBJ2-3; TRBD2 matches at 8 bases. The CDR3 has 16 amino acids. Per germline, CDR1 MDHEN and CDR2 SYDVKM. J was trimmed by 0 bases and V by 4 bases; bases with no gene match: 6. The CDR3 here is CASSSGGAASTDTQYF. The CDR3 DNA is TGTGCCAGCAGTTCCGGGGGGGCCGCAAGCACAGATACGCAGTATTTT.

The rearrangement joins TRBV7-2 to TRBJ2-2, with TRBD2 identical over 7 bases. This CDR3 comprises 14 residues. Germline lookup yields CDR1 SGHTA and CDR2 FQGNSA. Trimming took 5 bases from V and 1 from J; bases not matched to a gene: 1. Written as DNA, the CDR3 is TGTGCCAGCAGCCGGGGGGAGAACACCGGGGAGCTGTTTTTT. Translated, it gives CASSRGENTGELFF. The full variable domain, its missing parts supplied by reference TRBV7-2 and TRBJ2-2, is GAGVSQSPSNKVTEKGKDVELRCDPISGHTALYWYRQSLGQGLEFLIYFQGNSAPDKSGLPSDRFSAERTGGSVSTLTIQRTQQEDSAVYLCASSRGENTGELFFGEGSRLTVL.

The chain joins TRBV7-9 to TRBJ2-2; D may be TRBD2 (6 bases). CDR1 is SEHNR and CDR2 is FQNEAQ in the germline V gene (reference sequence). The CDR3 spans 16 residues. Trimming stripped 3 bases from V and 4 bases from J, with 15 bases between. CDR3 bases: TGTGCCAGCAGCTTCGGGACTCTTCGAAGCACCGGGGAGCTGTTTTTT. Protein: CASSFGTLRSTGELFF. The full variable domain, its missing parts supplied by reference TRBV7-9 and TRBJ2-2, is DTGVSQNPRHKITKRGQNVTFRCDPISEHNRLYWYRQTLGQGPEFLTYFQNEAQLEKSRLLSDRFSAERPKGSFSTLEIQRTEQGDSAMYLCASSFGTLRSTGELFFGEGSRLTVL.

With regard to this clone: Germline is not matched at one junction end, which may reflect a read error. The V and J genes are TRBV30 and TRBJ1-1; TRBD1 is a possible D gene (6 bases). Per germline, CDR1 GTSNPN and CDR2 SVGIG (reference sequence). The CDR3 has 14 residues. The CDR3 DNA follows: TGTGCCTGGAATAGCAGGGGAGGGAACAGTGAAGCTTTCTTT. It specifies CAWNSRGGNSEAFF.

There are a few counts of this clone. The rearrangement uses TRBV4-1 and TRBJ1-5; tentative D call: TRBD1 (5 bases). The V and J ends lost 0 bases and 5 bases respectively, with 11 bases between them. Germline V CDR1 and CDR2: MGHRA, YSYEKL. The CDR3 has 15 residues. CDR3 loop: CASSQDRAQYQPQHF. The CDR3 region has the DNA TGCGCCAGCAGCCAAGACAGGGCCCAATATCAGCCCCAGCATTTT.

The chain joins TRBV19 to TRBJ2-6; 9 nucleotides align to TRBD1. V was pared by 4 bases and J by 0 bases, with 13 bases of the junction left unmatched. Germline CDR1 reads LNHDA; CDR2 reads SQIVND (reference sequence). The CDR3 runs 20 residues. CDR3 DNA sequence: TGTGCCAGTAGTACAACTTTACCGGGACAGGGAAGCTCTGGGGCCAACGTCCTGACTTTC. Translating gives CASSTTLPGQGSSGANVLTF.

The rearrangement joins TRBV14 to TRBJ1-6; TRBD1 might be the D (5 bases). This CDR3 is built from 12 residues. Germline lookup yields CDR1 SGHDN and CDR2 FVKESK. V was cut by 4 bases and J by 13 bases, with 11 bases left in between. The CDR3 is CASSRTGEPLHF. In DNA, the CDR3 is TGTGCCAGCAGCCGTACGGGGGAGCCCCTCCACTTT.

This chain uses TRBV14 with TRBJ2-1; 13 bases are a match to TRBD2. The CDR3 contains 15 residues. Germline V gene sequence: CDR1 SGHDN, CDR2 FVKESK. V was clipped by 4 bases and J by 6 bases; unmatched bases: 3. The CDR3 is CASSPGLAGLNEQFF. The DNA of the CDR3 is TGTGCCAGCAGCCCGGGACTAGCGGGGCTCAATGAGCAGTTCTTC.

V gene TRBV29-1 combines with J gene TRBJ2-2; the D gene is possibly TRBD1 (5 bases). Trimming took off 5 bases at V and 6 bases at J, with 19 bases between the two ends. In germline, CDR1 is SQVTM, CDR2 ANQGSEA. The CDR3 is 15 residues long. Here the CDR3 reads CSVPKAPQGSGELFF. CDR3 DNA: TGCAGCGTTCCCAAGGCCCCTCAGGGATCCGGGGAGCTGTTTTTT.

The chain links TRBV5-6 to TRBJ2-5, with D maybe TRBD2 (6 bases). This CDR3 is built from 14 residues. Germline values: CDR1 SGHDT, CDR2 YYEEEE. V was pared by 3 bases and J by 2 bases, with 11 bases between. CDR3 DNA sequence: TGTGCCAGCAGCTGGGGGGACCGACAAGAGACCCAGTACTTC. Its protein product is CASSWGDRQETQYF.

This chain uses TRBV9 with TRBJ2-1; D unresolved. Trimming took off 1 base at V and 9 bases at J, with 8 bases between the two ends. Per the germline V gene, CDR1 is SGDLS and CDR2 is YYNGEE. The CDR3 is made up of 12 amino acids. The CDR3: CASSVINGEQFF. Written as DNA, the CDR3 is TGTGCCAGCAGCGTAATCAACGGTGAGCAGTTCTTC.

The chain links TRBV30 to TRBJ1-6; D gene unclear. Germline V gene lookup returns CDR1 GTSNPN and CDR2 SVGIG (reference sequence). CDR3 length: 15 amino acids. Trimming removed 4 bases at V and 0 bases at J, with 10 bases between. CDR3 nucleotides: TGTGCCTGGAACAGAAAAAGCTCCTATAATTCACCCCTCCACTTT. This codes for CAWNRKSSYNSPLHF.

This clone was seen more than once but under ten times. The chain joins TRBV27 to TRBJ1-6, with 7 bases lining up with TRBD1. The CDR3 runs to 13 residues. Germline V gene data show CDR1 as MNHEY and CDR2 as SMNVEV (reference sequence). The junction had 8 bases not matched to a gene; V was cut back by 4 bases and J by 14 bases. Written as DNA, the CDR3 is TGTGCCAGCAGTTCCCGGACAGGACGGACCCTCCACTTT. This sequence encodes CASSSRTGRTLHF.

The chain carries TRBV7-9 and TRBJ1-1; D unresolved. The CDR3 runs to 12 residues. Trimming cost V 5 bases and J 3 bases, with 7 bases left between them. Germline V CDR1 and CDR2: SEHNR, FQNEAQ (reference sequence). Here the CDR3 reads CASSLMDTEAFF. CDR3 DNA sequence: TGTGCCAGCAGCCTAATGGACACTGAAGCTTTCTTT.

V usage is TRBV9 and J usage is TRBJ1-2; D is unresolved. The CDR3 spans 12 residues. Trimming shortened V by 4 bases and J by 8 bases, and 12 bases separated the two germline ends. Germline lookup yields CDR1 SGDLS and CDR2 YYNGEE. CDR3 coding DNA: TGTGCCAGCAGCACTCAAGATCTAGGCTACACCTTC. Encoded protein: CASSTQDLGYTF. Drawing the rest from reference TRBV9 and TRBJ1-2, the complete variable domain is DSGVTQTPKHLITATGQRVTLRCSPRSGDLSVYWYQQSLDQGLQFLIQYYNGEERAKGNILERFSAQQFPDLHSELNLSSLELGDSALYFCASSTQDLGYTFGSGTRLTVV.

The chain uses TRBV29-1 and TRBJ2-7, with TRBD1 matching 7 bases. From germline, CDR1 is SQVTM and CDR2 ANQGSEA. The V and J ends lost 4 bases and 6 bases, in that order; junction bases with no gene match: 6. The CDR3 spans 12 residues. The CDR3 here is CSVALQGREQYF. DNA of the CDR3: TGCAGCGTTGCCTTACAGGGGCGCGAGCAGTACTTC.

V and J are TRBV4-1 and TRBJ1-2; D is unclear. From germline, CDR1 is MGHRA and CDR2 YSYEKL. The germline V and J ends were trimmed by 4 bases and 5 bases, with 11 bases remaining between them. The CDR3 is made up of 13 amino acids. The CDR3 DNA reads as TGCGCCAGCAGCCCCCTGACTGGATATGGCTACACCTTC. Amino acids: CASSPLTGYGYTF.

This chain joins TRBV30 and TRBJ1-6; 7 bases are a match to TRBD1. The CDR3 runs to 13 residues. The junction had 14 bases not matched to a gene; V was cut back by 8 bases and J by 13 bases. Germline values: CDR1 GTSNPN, CDR2 SVGIG (reference sequence). The CDR3 here is CAGGTASKGPLHF. In nucleotides, the CDR3 is TGTGCCGGGGGGACAGCAAGCAAGGGGCCCCTCCACTTT.

J is TRBJ2-2 and V is TRBV5-4, with a weak D call TRBD1 (5 bases). The germline V gene encodes CDR1 SGHNT and CDR2 YYREEE (reference sequence). The CDR3 consists of 16 residues. The V end lost 3 bases, the J end lost 0 bases, and 12 bases lay between the germline ends. CDR3 nucleotide sequence: TGTGCCAGCAGCTCCAAGACAGCGTCGAACACCGGGGAGCTGTTTTTT. Translation gives CASSSKTASNTGELFF.

The chain couples TRBV7-9 to TRBJ1-5; 7 nucleotides match TRBD1. This CDR3 comprises 14 residues. Germline V gene lookup returns CDR1 SEHNR and CDR2 FQNEAQ (reference sequence). Trimming took 5 bases from V and 5 from J; bases not matched to a gene: 6. CDR3 bases: TGTGCCAGCAGCCCCGCCAGGGGGGATCAGCCCCAGCATTTT. This translates into CASSPARGDQPQHF.

This clone was seen once. The J gene is TRBJ2-7, the V gene TRBV4-1; 7 bases line up with TRBD1. V was pared by 4 bases and J by 5 bases, with 5 bases of the junction left unmatched. The germline V gene has CDR1 MGHRA and CDR2 YSYEKL. This CDR3 region has 13 residues. Written as DNA, the CDR3 is TGCGCCAGCAGCCGGACAGGATCAAACGAGCAGTACTTC. Amino acid sequence: CASSRTGSNEQYF.

This clone appeared many times. The rearrangement links TRBV2 to TRBJ2-5, with D maybe TRBD2 (6 bases). Germline V gene sequence: CDR1 SNHLY, CDR2 FYNNEI. The CDR3 contains 12 residues. Trimming cost V 7 bases and J 13 bases, with 19 bases left between them. CDR3 nucleotide sequence: TGTGCCAGCACGGGGGACTCTCCGAGGGGGTACTTC. It codes for CASTGDSPRGYF.

This clone has at least ten counts. J is TRBJ2-2 and V is TRBV5-4; perhaps TRBD2 as D (6 bases). V lost 4 bases and J 4 bases, leaving 11 bases between the germline ends. CDR1 is SGHNT, CDR2 YYREEE, per germline (reference sequence). The CDR3 has 14 amino acids. In nucleotides, the CDR3 is TGTGCCAGCAGCCAGGGACTTACCACCGGGGAGCTGTTTTTT. Translated, it gives CASSQGLTTGELFF.

The chain links TRBV6-1 to TRBJ2-2; tentative D call: TRBD2 (5 bases). The V end was cut by 2 bases, the J end by 5 bases, with 12 bases between. CDR3 length equals 15 residues. Germline CDR1 MNHNS, CDR2 SASEGT. CDR3 in DNA: TGTGCCAGCAGTGAAACGTTCGGGGAGACCGGGGAGCTGTTTTTT. Translated: CASSETFGETGELFF.

The sample holds many counts of this clone. The chain uses TRBV11-2 and TRBJ2-1, with D maybe TRBD1 (6 bases). V was shortened by 5 bases and J by 8 bases, with 16 bases between the two germline ends. The CDR3 has 14 amino acids. Germline V CDR1 and CDR2: SGHAT, FQNNGV. Written as DNA, the CDR3 is TGTGCCAGCAGCGATAACAGGGTGTACGATGAGCAGTTCTTC. This gives the protein CASSDNRVYDEQFF.

J is TRBJ2-2 and V is TRBV7-9, with TRBD2 as a possible D gene (6 bases). The CDR3 loop spans 19 amino acids. Per germline, CDR1 SEHNR and CDR2 FQNEAQ (reference sequence). Trimming pared 2 bases from V and 0 bases from J, leaving 19 bases between. The CDR3 region has the DNA TGTGCCAGCAGCTTATATCGGGGAGGCGGGGTTCCGAACACCGGGGAGCTGTTTTTT. Its protein is CASSLYRGGGVPNTGELFF.

This chain links TRBV5-1 with TRBJ2-1; 11 bases align to TRBD2. V was clipped by 0 bases and J by 5 bases; unmatched bases: 4. Germline V gene lookup returns CDR1 SGHRS and CDR2 YFSETQ. This CDR3 spans 16 amino acids. CDR3 in amino acids: CASSLASSGGNNEQFF. The CDR3 DNA reads TGCGCCAGCAGCTTGGCGTCTAGCGGGGGGAACAATGAGCAGTTCTTC. Full variable domain (remainder filled in from reference TRBV5-1 and TRBJ2-1): KAGVTQTPRYLIKTRGQQVTLSCSPISGHRSVSWYQQTPGQGLQFLFEYFSETQRNKGNFPGRFSGRQFSNSRSEMNVSTLELGDSALYLCASSLASSGGNNEQFFGPGTRLTVL.

The chain combines TRBV11-2 with TRBJ2-2; TRBD1 agrees at 7 bases. The CDR3 is 16 amino acids. Germline V gene lookup returns CDR1 SGHAT and CDR2 FQNNGV. V lost 2 bases and J lost 2; bases outside the gene matches: 5. The CDR3 loop reads CASSLPGQINTGELFF. The CDR3 DNA reads as TGTGCCAGCAGCTTACCGGGACAGATAAACACCGGGGAGCTGTTTTTT. The variable domain in full, completed from reference TRBV11-2 and TRBJ2-2, reads EAGVAQSPRYKIIEKRQSVAFWCNPISGHATLYWYQQILGQGPKLLIQFQNNGVVDDSQLPKDRFSAERLKGVDSTLKIQPAKLEDSAVYLCASSLPGQINTGELFFGEGSRLTVL.